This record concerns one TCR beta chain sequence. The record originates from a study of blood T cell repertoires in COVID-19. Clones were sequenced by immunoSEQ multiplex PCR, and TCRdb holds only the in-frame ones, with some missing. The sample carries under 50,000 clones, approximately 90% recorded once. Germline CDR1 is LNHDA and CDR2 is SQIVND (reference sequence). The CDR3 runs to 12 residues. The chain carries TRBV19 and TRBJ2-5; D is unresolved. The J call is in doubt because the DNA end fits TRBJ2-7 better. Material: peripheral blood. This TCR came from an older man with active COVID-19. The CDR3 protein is CASSRPGYEQYF. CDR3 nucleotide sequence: TGTGCCAGTAGTCGTCCAGGCTACGAGCAGTACTTC.